Below, 2 T cell receptor beta chains from the same sample are listed, as sequenced in a study of shared clonotypes between healthy human individuals. Measured with immunoSEQ multiplex PCR; TCRdb has only the in-frame clones, and not every one. The sample holds roughly 380,000 clones, 90% to 98% seen once. Input material: memory CD8+ T cells sorted from blood. As for subset: CD45RO+ cells pooled with CCR7-negative TemRA cells. These receptors all come from a man under 40 in good health.

The chain has TRBV7-9 and TRBJ2-7; TRBD1 aligns across 10 bases. The germline V gene has CDR1 SEHNR and CDR2 FQNEAQ (reference sequence). The V segment lost 7 bases and the J segment 5 bases; nucleotides outside the gene matches: 5. The CDR3 covers 13 residues. CDR3 bases: TGTGCCAGCAACCCGACAGGGGGCAACGAGCAGTACTTC. Residues: CASNPTGGNEQYF.

The chain combines TRBV30 with TRBJ2-7; 8 nucleotides line up with TRBD2. Looked up from germline, CDR1 is GTSNPN and CDR2 is SVGIG (reference sequence). The CDR3 totals 14 residues. Losses at the gene ends were 2 bases for V and 4 bases for J; bases not matched to a gene: 7. The CDR3 sequence: CAWSSGSFFYEQYF. CDR3 DNA sequence: TGTGCCTGGAGTAGCGGGAGTTTTTTTTACGAGCAGTACTTC.